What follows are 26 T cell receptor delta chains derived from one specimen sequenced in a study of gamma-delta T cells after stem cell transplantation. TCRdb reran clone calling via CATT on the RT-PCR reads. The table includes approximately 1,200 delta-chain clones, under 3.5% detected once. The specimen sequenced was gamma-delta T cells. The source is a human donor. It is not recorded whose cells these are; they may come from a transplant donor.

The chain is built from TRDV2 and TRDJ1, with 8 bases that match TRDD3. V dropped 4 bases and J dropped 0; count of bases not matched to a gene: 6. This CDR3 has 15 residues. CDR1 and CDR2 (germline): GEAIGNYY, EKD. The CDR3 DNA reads TGTGCCTGTGAAGGACTGGGGGCTTACACCGATAAACTCATCTTT. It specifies CACEGLGAYTDKLIF.

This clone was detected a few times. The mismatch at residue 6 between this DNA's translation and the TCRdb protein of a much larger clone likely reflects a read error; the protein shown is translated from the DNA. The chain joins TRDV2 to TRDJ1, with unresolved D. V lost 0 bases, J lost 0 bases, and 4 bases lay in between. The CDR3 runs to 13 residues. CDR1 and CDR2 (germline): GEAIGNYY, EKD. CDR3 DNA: TGTGCCTGTGACACCTCCAACACCGATAAACTCATCTTT. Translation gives CACDTSNTDKLIF.

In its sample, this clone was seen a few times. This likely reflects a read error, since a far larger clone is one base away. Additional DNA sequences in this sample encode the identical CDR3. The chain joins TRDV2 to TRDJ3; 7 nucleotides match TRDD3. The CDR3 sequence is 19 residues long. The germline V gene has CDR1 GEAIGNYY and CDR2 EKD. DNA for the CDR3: TGTGCCTGCGACATTACTGGGGACCCGAACTCCTGGGACACCCGACAGATGTTTTTC. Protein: CACDITGDPNSWDTRQMFF.

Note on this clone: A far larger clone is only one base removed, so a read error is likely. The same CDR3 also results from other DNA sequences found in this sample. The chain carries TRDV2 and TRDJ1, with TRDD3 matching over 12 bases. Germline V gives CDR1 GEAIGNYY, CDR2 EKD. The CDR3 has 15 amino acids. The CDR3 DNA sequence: TGTGCCTGTGAAGGACTGGGGGATACTTCCGACAAACTCATCTTT. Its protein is CACEGLGDTSDKLIF.

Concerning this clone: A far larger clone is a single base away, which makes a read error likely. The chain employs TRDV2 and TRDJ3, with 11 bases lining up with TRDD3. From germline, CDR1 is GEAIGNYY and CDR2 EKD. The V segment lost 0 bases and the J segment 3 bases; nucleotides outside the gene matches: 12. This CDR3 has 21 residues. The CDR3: CACDTADMGDTPHWDTRQMFF. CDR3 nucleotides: TGTGCCTGTGACACCGCAGATATGGGGGATACGCCACACTGGGACACCCGACAGATGTTTTTC.

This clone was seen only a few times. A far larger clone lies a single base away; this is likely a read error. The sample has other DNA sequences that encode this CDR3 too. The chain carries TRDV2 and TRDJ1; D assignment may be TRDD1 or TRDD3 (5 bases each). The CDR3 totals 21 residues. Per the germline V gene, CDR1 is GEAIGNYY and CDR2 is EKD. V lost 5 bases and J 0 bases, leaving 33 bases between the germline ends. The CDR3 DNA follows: TGTGCCTGTGGCCTAGTGAAATTGGGGACTTACCCTGCCTCGTACACCGATAAACTCATCTTT. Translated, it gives CACGLVKLGTYPASYTDKLIF.

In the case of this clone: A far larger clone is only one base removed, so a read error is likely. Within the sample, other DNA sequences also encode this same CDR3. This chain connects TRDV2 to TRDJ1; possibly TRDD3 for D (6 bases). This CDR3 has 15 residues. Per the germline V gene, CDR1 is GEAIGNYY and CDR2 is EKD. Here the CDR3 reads CACDTVGDYTDKLIF. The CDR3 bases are TGCGCCTGTGACACCGTTGGGGATTACACCGATAAACTCATCTTT.

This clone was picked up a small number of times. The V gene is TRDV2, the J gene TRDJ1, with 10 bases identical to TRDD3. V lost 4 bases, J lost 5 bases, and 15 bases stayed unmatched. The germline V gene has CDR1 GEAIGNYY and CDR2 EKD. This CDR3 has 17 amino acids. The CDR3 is CACERLQLGDSEDKLIF. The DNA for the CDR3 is TGTGCCTGTGAGAGGCTCCAACTGGGGGATTCCGAGGATAAACTCATCTTT.

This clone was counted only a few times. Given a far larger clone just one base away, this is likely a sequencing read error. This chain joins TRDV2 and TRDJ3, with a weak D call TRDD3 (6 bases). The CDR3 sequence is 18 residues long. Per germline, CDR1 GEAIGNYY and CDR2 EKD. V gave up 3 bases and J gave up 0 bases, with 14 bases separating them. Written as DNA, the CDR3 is TGTGCCTGTGACGCCGCTGGGGCAAGCTCCTGGGACACCCGACAGATGTTTTTC. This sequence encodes CACDAAGASSWDTRQMFF.

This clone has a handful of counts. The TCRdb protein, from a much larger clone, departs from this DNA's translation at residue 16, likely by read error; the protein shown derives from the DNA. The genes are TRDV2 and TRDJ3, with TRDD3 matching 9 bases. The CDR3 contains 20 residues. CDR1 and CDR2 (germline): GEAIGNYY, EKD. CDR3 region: CACDHIRAGGYPWDTQQMFF. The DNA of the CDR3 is TGTGCCTGTGACCATATACGAGCCGGGGGATACCCCTGGGACACCCAACAGATGTTTTTC.

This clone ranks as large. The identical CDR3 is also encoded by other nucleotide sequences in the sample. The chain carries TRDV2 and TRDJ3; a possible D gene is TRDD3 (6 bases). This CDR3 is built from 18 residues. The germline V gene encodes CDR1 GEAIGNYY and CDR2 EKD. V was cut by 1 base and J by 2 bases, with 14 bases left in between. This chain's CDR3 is CACDTVRGKTWDTRQMFF. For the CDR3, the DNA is TGTGCCTGTGACACTGTGAGGGGGAAGACCTGGGACACCCGACAGATGTTTTTC.

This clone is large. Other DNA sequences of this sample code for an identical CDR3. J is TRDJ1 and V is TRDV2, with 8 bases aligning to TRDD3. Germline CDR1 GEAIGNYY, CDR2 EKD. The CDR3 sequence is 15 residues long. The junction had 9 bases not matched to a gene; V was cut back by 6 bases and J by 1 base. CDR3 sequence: CACTELGASTDKLIF. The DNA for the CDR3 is TGTGCCTGTACCGAACTGGGGGCCAGCACCGATAAACTCATCTTT.

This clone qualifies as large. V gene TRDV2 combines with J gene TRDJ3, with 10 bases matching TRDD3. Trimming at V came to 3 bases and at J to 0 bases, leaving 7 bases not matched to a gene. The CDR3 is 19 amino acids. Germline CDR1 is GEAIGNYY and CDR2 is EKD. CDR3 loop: CACDGGGYHSSWDTRQMFF. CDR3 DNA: TGTGCCTGTGACGGTGGGGGATACCACAGCTCCTGGGACACCCGACAGATGTTTTTC.

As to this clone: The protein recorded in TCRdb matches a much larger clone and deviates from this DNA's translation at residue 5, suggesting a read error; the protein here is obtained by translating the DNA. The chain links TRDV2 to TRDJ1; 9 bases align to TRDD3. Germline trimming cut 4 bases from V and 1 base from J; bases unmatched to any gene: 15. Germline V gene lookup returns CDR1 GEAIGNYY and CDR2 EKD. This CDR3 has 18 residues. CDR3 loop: CACEPLGEPPRGTDKLIF. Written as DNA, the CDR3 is TGTGCCTGTGAACCACTGGGGGAGCCACCGCGGGGCACCGATAAACTCATCTTT.

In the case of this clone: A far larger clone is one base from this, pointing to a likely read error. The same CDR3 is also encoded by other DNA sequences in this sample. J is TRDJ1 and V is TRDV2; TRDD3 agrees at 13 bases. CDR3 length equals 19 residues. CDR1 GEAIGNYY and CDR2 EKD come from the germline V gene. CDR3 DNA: TGTGCCTGTGATAAGGCCTTCGGACCGGGGCTTACTGGGGGATACGAACTCATTTTT. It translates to CACDKAFGPGLTGGYELIF.

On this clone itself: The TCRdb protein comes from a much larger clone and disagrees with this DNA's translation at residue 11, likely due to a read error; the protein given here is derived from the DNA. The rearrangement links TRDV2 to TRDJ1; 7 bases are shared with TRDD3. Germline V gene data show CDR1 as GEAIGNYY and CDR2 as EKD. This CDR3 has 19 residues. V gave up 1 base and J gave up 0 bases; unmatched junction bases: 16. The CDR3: CACDTVPGDKEEYTDKLIF. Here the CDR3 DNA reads TGTGCCTGTGACACGGTCCCTGGGGATAAGGAGGAATACACCGATAAACTCATCTTT.

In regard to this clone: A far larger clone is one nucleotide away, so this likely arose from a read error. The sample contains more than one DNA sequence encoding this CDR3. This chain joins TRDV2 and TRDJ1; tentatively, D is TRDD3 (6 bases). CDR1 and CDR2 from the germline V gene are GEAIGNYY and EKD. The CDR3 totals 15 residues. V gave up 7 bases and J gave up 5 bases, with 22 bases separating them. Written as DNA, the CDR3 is TGTGCCTGCTCCGTACTGGGAGATTCCGAGGATAAACTCATCTTT. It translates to CACSVLGDSEDKLIF.

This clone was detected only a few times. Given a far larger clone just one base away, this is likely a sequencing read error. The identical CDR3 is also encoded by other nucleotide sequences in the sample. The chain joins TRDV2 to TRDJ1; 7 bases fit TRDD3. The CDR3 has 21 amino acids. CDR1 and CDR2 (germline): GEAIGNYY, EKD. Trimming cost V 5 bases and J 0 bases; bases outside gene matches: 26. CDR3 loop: CACGLVKLGTYPASYTDKLIF. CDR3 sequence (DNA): TGTGCCTGTGGCCTAGTGAAACTGGGGACTTACCCCGCCTCGTACACCGATAAACTCATCTTT.

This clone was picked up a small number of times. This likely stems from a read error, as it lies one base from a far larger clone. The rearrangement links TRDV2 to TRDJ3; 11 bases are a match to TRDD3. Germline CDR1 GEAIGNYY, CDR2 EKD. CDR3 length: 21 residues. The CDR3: CARDTADMGDTLHWDTRQMFF. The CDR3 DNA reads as TGTGCCCGTGACACCGCAGATATGGGGGATACGCTACACTGGGACACCCGACAGATGTTTTTC.

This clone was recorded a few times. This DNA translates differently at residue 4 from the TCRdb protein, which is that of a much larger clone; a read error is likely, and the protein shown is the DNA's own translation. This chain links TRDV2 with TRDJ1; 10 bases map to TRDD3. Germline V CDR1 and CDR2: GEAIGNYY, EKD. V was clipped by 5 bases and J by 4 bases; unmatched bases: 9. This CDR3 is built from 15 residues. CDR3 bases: TGTGCCTGTGGCACTCTGGGGGATAGGGGCGATAAACTCATCTTT. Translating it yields CACGTLGDRGDKLIF.

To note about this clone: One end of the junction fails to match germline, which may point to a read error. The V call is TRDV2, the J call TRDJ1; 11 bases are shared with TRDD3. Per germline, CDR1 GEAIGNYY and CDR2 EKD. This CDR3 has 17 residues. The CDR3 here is CACDTLLGDIRTDKPIF. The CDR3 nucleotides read TGTGCCTGTGACACCCTACTGGGGGATATTAGGACCGATAAACCCATCTTT.

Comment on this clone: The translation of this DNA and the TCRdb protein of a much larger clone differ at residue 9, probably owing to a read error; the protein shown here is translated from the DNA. The CDR3 DNA sequence: TGTGCCTGCCAAGTACTGGGGGATATGGCAACCGATAAACTCATCTTT. Encoded protein: CACQVLGDMATDKLIF. The rearrangement uses TRDV2 and TRDJ1; 11 bases are shared with TRDD3. The junction had 11 bases not matched to a gene; V was cut back by 7 bases and J by 2 bases. The germline gives CDR1 GEAIGNYY, CDR2 EKD. The CDR3 extends over 16 amino acids.

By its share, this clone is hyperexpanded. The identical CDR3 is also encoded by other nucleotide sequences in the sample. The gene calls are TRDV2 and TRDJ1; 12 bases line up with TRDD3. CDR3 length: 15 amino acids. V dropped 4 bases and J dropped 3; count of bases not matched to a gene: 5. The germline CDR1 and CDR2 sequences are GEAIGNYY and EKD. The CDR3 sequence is CACEGLGDTSDKLIF. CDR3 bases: TGTGCCTGTGAAGGACTGGGGGATACTTCCGATAAACTCATCTTT.

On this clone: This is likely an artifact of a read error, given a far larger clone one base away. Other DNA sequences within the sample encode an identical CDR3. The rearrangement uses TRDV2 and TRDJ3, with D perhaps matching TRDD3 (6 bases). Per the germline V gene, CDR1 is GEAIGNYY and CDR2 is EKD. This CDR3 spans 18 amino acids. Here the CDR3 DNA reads TGTGCCTGTGACACCGCTGGGGCAAGCTCCTGGGACACCCGACAAATGTTTTTC. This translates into CACDTAGASSWDTRQMFF.

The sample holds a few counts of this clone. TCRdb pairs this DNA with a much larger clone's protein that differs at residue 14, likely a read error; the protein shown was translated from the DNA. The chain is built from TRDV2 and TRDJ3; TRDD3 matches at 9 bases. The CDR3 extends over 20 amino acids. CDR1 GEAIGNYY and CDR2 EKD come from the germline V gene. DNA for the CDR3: TGTGCCTGTGACCATATACGAGCCGGGGGATACCCCTGGGTCACCCGACAGATGTTTTTC. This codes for CACDHIRAGGYPWVTRQMFF.

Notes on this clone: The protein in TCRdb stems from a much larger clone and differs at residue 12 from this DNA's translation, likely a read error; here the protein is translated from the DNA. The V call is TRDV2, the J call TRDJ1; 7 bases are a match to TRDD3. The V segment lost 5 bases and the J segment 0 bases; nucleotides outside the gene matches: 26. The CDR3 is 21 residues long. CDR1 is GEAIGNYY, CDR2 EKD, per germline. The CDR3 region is CACGLVKLGTYLASYTDKLIF. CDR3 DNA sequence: TGTGCCTGTGGCCTAGTGAAACTGGGGACTTACCTTGCCTCGTACACCGATAAACTCATCTTT.